This entry lists 31 T cell receptor beta chains sequenced from one sample in a study of siplizumab effects on memory and regulatory T cells. The assay was immunoSEQ multiplex PCR, and TCRdb's table has in-frame clones only and misses some. The sample includes tens of thousands of clones, approximately 82% of them seen just once. The sample consisted of memory CD4+ T cells sorted from blood. The receptor source for this set is a human donor in good health.

The chain links TRBV2 to TRBJ2-6; D call uncertain. The CDR3 is 18 residues long. The germline V gene encodes CDR1 SNHLY and CDR2 FYNNEI. Trimming took off 5 bases at V and 5 bases at J, with 22 bases between the two ends. The CDR3 DNA sequence: TGTGCCAGCAGTTTCACAATTACCGATACAAAGCGGGCCAACGTCCTGACTTTC. Protein product: CASSFTITDTKRANVLTF.

The chain uses TRBV10-3 and TRBJ2-2, with D perhaps TRBD2 (6 bases). V was clipped by 10 bases and J by 0 bases, with 21 bases between them. Germline loops: CDR1 ENHRY, CDR2 SYGVKD. This CDR3 contains 17 residues. The CDR3, as DNA: TGTGCCACTTTCCCTTTGGCCGGGACTGCGAACACCGGGGAGCTGTTTTTT. It yields the protein CATFPLAGTANTGELFF.

The chain is built from TRBV5-6 and TRBJ2-1, with TRBD2 matching over 13 bases. In germline, CDR1 is SGHDT, CDR2 YYEEEE. The CDR3 has 17 amino acids. The J segment lost 5 bases and the V segment lost 2 bases, leaving 7 bases of the junction unmatched. CDR3 in DNA: TGTGCCAGCAGCTTCACACTAGCGGGGGGGCCGGACAATGAGCAGTTCTTC. This codes for CASSFTLAGGPDNEQFF.

The chain employs TRBV30 and TRBJ1-2; D call uncertain. Germline V gene lookup returns CDR1 GTSNPN and CDR2 SVGIG (reference sequence). Trimming shortened V by 4 bases and J by 0 bases, and 3 bases separated the two germline ends. CDR3 length equals 11 residues. CDR3 in amino acids: CAWKPNYGYTF. DNA of the CDR3: TGTGCCTGGAAGCCTAACTATGGCTACACCTTC.

The table lists this clone with a few counts. Other nucleotide sequences from this sample produce the same CDR3. V usage is TRBV6-5 and J usage is TRBJ1-2; possible D gene TRBD1, 5 bases. Trimming stripped 6 bases from V and 3 bases from J, with 14 bases between. The CDR3 loop spans 14 amino acids. Germline CDR1 and CDR2: MNHEY and SVGAGI. Here the CDR3 DNA reads TGTGCCAGCAGCTCAGGAGGGGTCGACTATGGCTACACCTTC. It encodes CASSSGGVDYGYTF.

V and J are TRBV5-6 and TRBJ1-6; perhaps TRBD1 as D (5 bases). Per germline, CDR1 SGHDT and CDR2 YYEEEE. This CDR3 contains 17 residues. Trimming removed 4 bases at V and 7 bases at J, with 21 bases between. The CDR3 reads CASSTIPGAKANSPLHF. DNA of the CDR3: TGTGCCAGCAGCACAATTCCCGGGGCAAAGGCGAATTCACCCCTCCACTTT.

The CDR3 is CASRPGGGNQPQHF. The CDR3 nucleotides are TGTGCCAGCAGGCCAGGGGGTGGCAATCAGCCCCAGCATTTT. V and J are TRBV7-2 and TRBJ1-5; 7 bases align to TRBD1. The V and J ends lost 6 bases and 2 bases, in that order; junction bases with no gene match: 4. CDR3 size: 14 residues. The germline V gene encodes CDR1 SGHTA and CDR2 FQGNSA.

The chain recombines TRBV10-1 with TRBJ2-1; 13 bases agree with TRBD2. The trim removed 4 bases at V and 9 bases at J, leaving 9 bases unmatched. CDR3 length: 16 amino acids. Germline V gene lookup returns CDR1 WNHNN and CDR2 SYGVQD (reference sequence). The CDR3 loop is CASSVSGTSGMGEQFF. DNA of the CDR3: TGCGCCAGCAGTGTGTCCGGGACTAGCGGGATGGGTGAGCAGTTCTTC.

The chain joins TRBV29-1 to TRBJ2-1, with 13 bases that match TRBD2. V dropped 5 bases and J dropped 5; count of bases not matched to a gene: 3. The CDR3 runs to 14 residues. From germline, CDR1 is SQVTM and CDR2 ANQGSEA. CDR3 sequence reads: CSVSGLAGDNEQFF. Written as DNA, the CDR3 is TGCAGCGTTTCCGGACTAGCGGGAGACAATGAGCAGTTCTTC.

The chain employs TRBV25-1 and TRBJ1-2, with a weak D call TRBD1 (5 bases). The CDR3 runs 16 residues. Germline V lookup: CDR1 MGHDK, CDR2 SYGVNS. V lost 2 bases and J lost 3, with 16 bases in between. Here the CDR3 reads CASSEALGGKYYGYTF. CDR3 nucleotides: TGTGCCAGCAGTGAAGCCCTTGGGGGGAAATACTATGGCTACACCTTC.

The chain combines TRBV2 with TRBJ2-7; D ambiguous. Germline CDR1 SNHLY, CDR2 FYNNEI. The CDR3 loop spans 12 amino acids. Trimming stripped 7 bases from V and 0 bases from J, with 7 bases between. This chain's CDR3 is CASMRSSYEQYF. The CDR3 DNA reads as TGTGCCAGCATGAGGAGCTCCTACGAGCAGTACTTC.

The V and J genes are TRBV29-1 and TRBJ1-2; 7 bases agree with TRBD1. J was trimmed by 11 bases and V by 6 bases; bases with no gene match: 9. Germline loops: CDR1 SQVTM, CDR2 ANQGSEA. This CDR3 is 11 amino acids long. The DNA for the CDR3 is TGCAGCGTAGACGACAGGGTAGGATACACCTTC. Amino acids: CSVDDRVGYTF.

The V and J genes are TRBV2 and TRBJ2-7; TRBD1 might be the D (5 bases). The CDR3 has 13 amino acids. V lost 7 bases and J 4 bases, leaving 14 bases between the germline ends. Germline V gene lookup returns CDR1 SNHLY and CDR2 FYNNEI. DNA for the CDR3: TGTGCCAGCAAAGAGGCAGGGCGATACGAGCAGTACTTC. It is translated as CASKEAGRYEQYF.

The CDR3 region is CASSFYLLGLQYF. In nucleotides, the CDR3 is TGTGCCAGCAGTTTCTACCTTCTGGGCCTGCAGTACTTC. The chain employs TRBV27 and TRBJ2-7, with unresolved D. Trimming shortened V by 3 bases and J by 9 bases, and 15 bases separated the two germline ends. The CDR3 loop spans 13 amino acids. The germline CDR1 and CDR2 sequences are MNHEY and SMNVEV (reference sequence).

The chain uses TRBV11-1 and TRBJ2-7, with D uncertain. V lost 4 bases and J 2 bases, leaving 6 bases between the germline ends. The CDR3 covers 12 residues. Per the germline V gene, CDR1 is SGHAT and CDR2 is FQDESV (reference sequence). DNA of the CDR3: TGTGCCAGCAGCTACTCTCCCTACGAGCAGTACTTC. Protein sequence: CASSYSPYEQYF.

The gene calls are TRBV29-1 and TRBJ1-2, with a possible D match to TRBD1 (6 bases). V shed 4 bases and J shed 4 bases, with 22 bases lying between them. CDR1 and CDR2 from the germline V gene are SQVTM and ANQGSEA. CDR3 length: 16 amino acids. The CDR3 protein is CSVVAGAEGFGYGYTF. The CDR3 DNA reads TGCAGCGTTGTGGCGGGGGCTGAGGGGTTCGGCTATGGCTACACCTTC. The entire variable domain, with the rest obtained from reference TRBV29-1 and TRBJ1-2, is as follows: SAVISQKPSRDICQRGTSLTIQCQVDSQVTMMFWYRQQPGQSLTLIATANQGSEATYESGFVIDKFPISRPNLTFSTLTVSNMSPEDSSIYLCSVVAGAEGFGYGYTFGSGTRLTVV.

With respect to this clone: The same CDR3 is also encoded by other DNA sequences in this sample. This chain joins TRBV9 and TRBJ2-1; TRBD2 aligns across 10 bases. CDR1 SGDLS and CDR2 YYNGEE come from the germline V gene. The CDR3 sequence is 15 residues long. V dropped 3 bases and J dropped 4; count of bases not matched to a gene: 4. Here the CDR3 DNA reads TGTGCCAGCAGCGCTAGCGGGAGTTCGTACAATGAGCAGTTCTTC. It yields the protein CASSASGSSYNEQFF.

The V and J genes are TRBV11-3 and TRBJ2-1; TRBD2 matches 9 bases. The CDR3 has 15 residues. Germline CDR1 and CDR2: SGHNT and YENEEA. The trim removed 2 bases at V and 5 bases at J, leaving 4 bases unmatched. The DNA of the CDR3 is TGTGCCAGCAGCTTACAAGGACTAGCGAACAATGAGCAGTTCTTC. Translation gives CASSLQGLANNEQFF.

This clone was counted a single time. This chain uses TRBV2 with TRBJ1-1; D might be TRBD1 (6 bases). Germline CDR1 reads SNHLY; CDR2 reads FYNNEI. This CDR3 comprises 14 residues. The V and J ends lost 1 base and 4 bases respectively, with 10 bases between them. The CDR3, as DNA: TGTGCCAGCAGTGAAGACGGGGGCGGCACTGAAGCTTTCTTT. Encoded protein: CASSEDGGGTEAFF.

The V gene is TRBV5-1, the J gene TRBJ1-4; tentative D call: TRBD1 (6 bases). Trimming cost V 0 bases and J 7 bases, with 13 bases left between them. Germline-derived CDR1 and CDR2 are SGHRS and YFSETQ. CDR3 length: 15 residues. The CDR3: CASSLAPGAGEKLFF. The CDR3 bases are TGCGCCAGCAGCTTGGCCCCAGGGGCGGGTGAAAAACTGTTTTTT.

This clone appeared once. The chain employs TRBV10-1 and TRBJ2-1; 11 bases match TRBD2. Germline values: CDR1 WNHNN, CDR2 SYGVQD (reference sequence). V shed 6 bases, J shed 1 base, and the junction held 5 bases outside the gene matches. The CDR3 sequence is 16 residues long. As DNA, the CDR3 is TGCGCCAGCAGGACTAGCGGGAAAGGGTCCTACAATGAGCAGTTCTTC. This encodes CASRTSGKGSYNEQFF.

This clone was recorded only once. The V and J genes are TRBV9 and TRBJ1-2, with D hard to call. Germline lookup yields CDR1 SGDLS and CDR2 YYNGEE. The CDR3 has 16 residues. The V end was cut by 0 bases, the J end by 5 bases, with 17 bases between. Written as DNA, the CDR3 is TGTGCCAGCAGCGTAGATCCCAACCAGAGGGCTTATGGCTACACCTTC. Its protein product is CASSVDPNQRAYGYTF.

This chain connects TRBV6-5 to TRBJ1-5; possible D gene TRBD1, 5 bases. Between the trimmed V and J ends, which lost 3 bases and 1 base, there was a span of 10 bases. CDR3 length: 15 residues. Germline V lookup: CDR1 MNHEY, CDR2 SVGAGI. In DNA, the CDR3 is TGTGCCAGCAGTTATAACTCAGGGAGCAATCAGCCCCAGCATTTT. This gives the protein CASSYNSGSNQPQHF.

The chain is built from TRBV5-6 and TRBJ2-7; 7 nucleotides line up with TRBD2. Germline CDR1 is SGHDT and CDR2 is YYEEEE. V shed 5 bases and J 6 bases; nucleotides not matched to a gene: 11. This CDR3 spans 14 amino acids. DNA of the CDR3: TGTGCCAGCAGGGCGGGGAGGGCCGGGGGCGAGCAGTACTTC. Translated: CASRAGRAGGEQYF.

This sequence joins TRBV19 and TRBJ2-3; no definite D call. The CDR3 has 13 amino acids. CDR1 is LNHDA, CDR2 SQIVND, per germline (reference sequence). Between the trimmed V and J ends, which lost 3 bases and 3 bases, there was a span of 7 bases. In DNA, the CDR3 is TGTGCCAGTAGTATTCAAAGGACAGATACGCAGTATTTT. Its translation: CASSIQRTDTQYF.

In DNA, the CDR3 is TGCAGCGTTGACCTGAAGGCAGCCAAGAACACTGAAGCTTTCTTT. This codes for CSVDLKAAKNTEAFF. V is TRBV29-1 and J is TRBJ1-1; no definite D call. CDR1 and CDR2 from the germline V gene are SQVTM and ANQGSEA. Deletions cut 3 bases from V and 1 base from J, with 15 bases between. This CDR3 has 15 residues.

The chain uses TRBV7-8 and TRBJ1-5, with TRBD1 as a possible D gene (5 bases). Germline values: CDR1 SGHVS, CDR2 FQNEAQ. Between the trimmed V and J ends, which lost 5 bases and 4 bases, there was a span of 12 bases. CDR3 length equals 14 residues. The CDR3 DNA reads as TGTGCCAGCAGCGCAGGGTCGCCTAATCAGCCCCAGCATTTT. Its translation: CASSAGSPNQPQHF.

This chain links TRBV5-6 with TRBJ2-5; D remains ambiguous. Trimming pared 2 bases from V and 4 bases from J, leaving 12 bases between. The CDR3 spans 14 residues. Germline values: CDR1 SGHDT, CDR2 YYEEEE. The CDR3 is CASSFVASGETQYF. The CDR3 DNA sequence: TGTGCCAGCAGCTTCGTGGCTAGTGGAGAGACCCAGTACTTC.

This chain links TRBV6-5 with TRBJ2-5, with D hard to call. The length of the CDR3 is 11 residues. CDR1 and CDR2 from the germline V gene are MNHEY and SVGAGI. Trimming stripped 8 bases from V and 5 bases from J, with 9 bases between. The CDR3 region is CASASGETQYF. The DNA of the CDR3 is TGTGCCAGCGCCTCCGGGGAGACCCAGTACTTC.

This chain links TRBV5-4 with TRBJ2-1; D might be TRBD1 (8 bases). The CDR3 length is 15 residues. Germline CDR1 SGHNT, CDR2 YYREEE (reference sequence). Trimming took 3 bases from V and 2 from J, leaving 12 bases between them. The CDR3, as DNA: TGTGCCAGCAGCTCCACAGGGGGGGCCTACAATGAGCAGTTCTTC. Amino acids: CASSSTGGAYNEQFF.

This clone was counted only a few times. The V gene is TRBV7-9, the J gene TRBJ1-5; a possible D gene is TRBD1 (5 bases). The CDR3 length is 13 residues. The germline V gene has CDR1 SEHNR and CDR2 FQNEAQ (reference sequence). V lost 5 bases to trimming and J lost 7 bases, with 12 bases between them. The CDR3, as DNA: TGTGCCAGCAGCGCGCAAGGGGACCAGCCCCAGCATTTT. Protein product: CASSAQGDQPQHF.